This T cell receptor beta chain is from a study of Ad26.COV2.S vaccination and SARS-CoV-2 variants. TCRdb's table, derived via immunoSEQ multiplex PCR, lists solely in-frame clones and lacks some. Here the sample spans roughly 700,000 clones, about 89% being singletons. The treatment: 19 received Ad26.COV2.S at low or high dose, single or two shots; about 5 received placebo; per-sample allocation not given. Sampling was done on day 63 after the first vaccine or placebo injection. V lost 4 bases to trimming and J lost 1 base, with 5 bases between them. From germline, CDR1 is LNHNV and CDR2 YYDKDF (reference sequence). This CDR3 region has 14 residues. Notes on the study in general: Post-vaccination spike-specific CD8+ and CD4+ T cell responses reportedly had substantial breadth. Those who received vaccine or placebo ended up with similar non-spike TCR breadth.

Note on this clone: Its antigen is unknown.

The sequence was collected from a person between 18 and 65 years old who received the Ad26.COV2.S COVID-19 vaccine or a placebo. The chain couples TRBV15 to TRBJ2-6, with D uncertain. Material: peripheral blood, obtained in a trial of Ad26.COV2.S vaccine versus placebo. For the CDR3, the DNA is TGTGCCACCAGCACCGGGTCTGGGGCCAACGTCCTGACTTTC. Translation: CATSTGSGANVLTF. Full variable domain (remainder filled in from reference TRBV15 and TRBJ2-6): DAMVIQNPRYQVTQFGKPVTLSCSQTLNHNVMYWYQQKSSQAPKLLFHYYDKDFNNEADTPDNFQSRRPNTSFCFLDIRSPGLGDTAMYLCATSTGSGANVLTFGAGSRLTVL.